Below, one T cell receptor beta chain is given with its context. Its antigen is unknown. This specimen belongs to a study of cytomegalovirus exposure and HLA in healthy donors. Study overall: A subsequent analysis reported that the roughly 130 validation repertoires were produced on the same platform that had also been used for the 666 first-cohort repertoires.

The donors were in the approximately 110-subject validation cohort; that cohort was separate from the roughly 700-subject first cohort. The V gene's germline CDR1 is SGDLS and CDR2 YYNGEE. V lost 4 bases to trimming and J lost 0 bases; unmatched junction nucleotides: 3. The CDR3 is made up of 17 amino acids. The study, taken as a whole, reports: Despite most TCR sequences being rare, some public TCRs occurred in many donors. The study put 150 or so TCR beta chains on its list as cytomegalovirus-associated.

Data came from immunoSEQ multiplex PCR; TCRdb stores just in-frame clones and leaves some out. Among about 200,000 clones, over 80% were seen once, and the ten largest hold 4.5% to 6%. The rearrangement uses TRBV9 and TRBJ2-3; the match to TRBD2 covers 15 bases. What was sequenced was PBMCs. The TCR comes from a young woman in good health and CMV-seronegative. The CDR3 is CASSPGLAGGSTDTQYF. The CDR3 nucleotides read TGTGCCAGCAGCCCTGGACTAGCGGGAGGGAGCACAGATACGCAGTATTTT.